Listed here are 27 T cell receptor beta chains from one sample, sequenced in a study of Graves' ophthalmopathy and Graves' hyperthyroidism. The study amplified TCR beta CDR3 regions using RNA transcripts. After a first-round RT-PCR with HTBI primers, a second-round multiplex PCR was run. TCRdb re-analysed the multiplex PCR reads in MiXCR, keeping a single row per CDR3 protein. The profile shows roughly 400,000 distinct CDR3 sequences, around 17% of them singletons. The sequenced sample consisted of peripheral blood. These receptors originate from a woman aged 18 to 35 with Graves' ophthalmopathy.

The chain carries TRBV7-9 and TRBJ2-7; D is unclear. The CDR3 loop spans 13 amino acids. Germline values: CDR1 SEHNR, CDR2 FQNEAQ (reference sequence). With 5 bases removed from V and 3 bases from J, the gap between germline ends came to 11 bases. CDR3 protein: CASSRRPFYEQYF. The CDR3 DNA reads TGTGCCAGCAGCCGCCGACCCTTCTACGAGCAGTACTTC.

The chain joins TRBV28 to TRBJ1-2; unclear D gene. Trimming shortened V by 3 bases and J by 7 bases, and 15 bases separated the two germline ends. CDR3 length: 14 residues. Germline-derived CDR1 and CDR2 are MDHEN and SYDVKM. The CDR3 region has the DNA TGTGCCAGCAGTTTGCTTGGATGGGCTCTTGGCTACACCTTC. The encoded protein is CASSLLGWALGYTF.

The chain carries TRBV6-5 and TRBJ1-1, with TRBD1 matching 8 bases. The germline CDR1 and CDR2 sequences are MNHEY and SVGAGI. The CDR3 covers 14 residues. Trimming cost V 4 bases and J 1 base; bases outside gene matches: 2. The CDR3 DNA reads TGTGCCAGCAGTTGGGACAGGTGGAACACTGAAGCTTTCTTT. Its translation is CASSWDRWNTEAFF.

In DNA form, the CDR3 reads TGTGCCAGCAGCTTATTTCACCGGCAGGGGGATTCACCCCTCCACTTT. Translation: CASSLFHRQGDSPLHF. V and J are TRBV7-2 and TRBJ1-6; TRBD1 aligns across 7 bases. Germline CDR1 is SGHTA and CDR2 is FQGNSA. The V segment lost 2 bases and the J segment 8 bases; nucleotides outside the gene matches: 9. This CDR3 has 16 residues.

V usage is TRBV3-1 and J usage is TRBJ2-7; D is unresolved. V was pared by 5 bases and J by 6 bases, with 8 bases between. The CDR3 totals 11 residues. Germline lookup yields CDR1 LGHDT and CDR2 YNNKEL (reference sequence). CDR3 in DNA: TGTGCCAGCAGCGGTAGCAGCGAGCAGTACTTC. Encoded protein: CASSGSSEQYF.

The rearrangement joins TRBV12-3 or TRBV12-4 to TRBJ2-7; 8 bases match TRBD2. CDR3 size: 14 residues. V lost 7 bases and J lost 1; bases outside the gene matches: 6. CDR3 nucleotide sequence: TGTGCCAGCAAGAGGACTAGCCAGTCCTACGAGCAGTACTTC. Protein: CASKRTSQSYEQYF.

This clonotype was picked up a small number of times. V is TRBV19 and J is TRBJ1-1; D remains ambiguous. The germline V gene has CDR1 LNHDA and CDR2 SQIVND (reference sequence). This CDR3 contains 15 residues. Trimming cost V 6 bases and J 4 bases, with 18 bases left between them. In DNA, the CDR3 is TGTGCCAGTAGCCAATTGGGGATATGGGGCACTGAAGCTTTCTTT. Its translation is CASSQLGIWGTEAFF.

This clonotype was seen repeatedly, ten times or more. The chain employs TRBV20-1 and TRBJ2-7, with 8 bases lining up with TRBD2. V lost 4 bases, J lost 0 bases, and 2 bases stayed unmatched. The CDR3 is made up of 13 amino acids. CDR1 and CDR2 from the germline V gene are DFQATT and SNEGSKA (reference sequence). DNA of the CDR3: TGCAGTGCTACAGCGGGGGTCTCCTACGAGCAGTACTTC. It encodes CSATAGVSYEQYF.

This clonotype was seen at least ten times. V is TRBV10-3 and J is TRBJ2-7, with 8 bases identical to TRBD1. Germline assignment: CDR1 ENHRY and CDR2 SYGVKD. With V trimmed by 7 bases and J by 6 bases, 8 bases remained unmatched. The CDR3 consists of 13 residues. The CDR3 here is CAITRADRGEQYF. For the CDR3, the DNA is TGTGCCATCACCAGAGCCGACAGGGGCGAGCAGTACTTC.

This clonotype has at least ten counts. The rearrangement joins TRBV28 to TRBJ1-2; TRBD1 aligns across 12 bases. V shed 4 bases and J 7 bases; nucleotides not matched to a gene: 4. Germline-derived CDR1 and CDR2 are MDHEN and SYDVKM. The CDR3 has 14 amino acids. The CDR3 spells CASSSGQGARGYTF. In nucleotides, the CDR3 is TGTGCCAGCAGTTCGGGACAGGGGGCTCGTGGCTACACCTTC.

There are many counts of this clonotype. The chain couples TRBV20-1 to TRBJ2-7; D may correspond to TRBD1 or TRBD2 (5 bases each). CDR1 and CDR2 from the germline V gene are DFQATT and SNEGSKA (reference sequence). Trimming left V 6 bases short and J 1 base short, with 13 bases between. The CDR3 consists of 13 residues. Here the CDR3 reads CSATGAGSYEQYF. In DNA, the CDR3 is TGCAGTGCCACCGGGGCGGGTTCCTACGAGCAGTACTTC.

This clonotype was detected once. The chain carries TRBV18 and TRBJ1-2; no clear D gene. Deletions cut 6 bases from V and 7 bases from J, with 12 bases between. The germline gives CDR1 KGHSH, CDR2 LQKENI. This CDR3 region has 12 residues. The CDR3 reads CASSPSSGGYTF. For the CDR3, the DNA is TGTGCCAGCTCCCCTTCTTCGGGTGGCTACACCTTC.

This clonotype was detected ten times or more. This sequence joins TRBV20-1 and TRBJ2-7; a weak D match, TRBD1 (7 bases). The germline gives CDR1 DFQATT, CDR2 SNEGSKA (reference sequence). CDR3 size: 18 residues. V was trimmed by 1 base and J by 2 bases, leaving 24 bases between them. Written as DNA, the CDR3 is TGCAGTGCTAGAGCGTTGCAGGGGGGCGGTGTCCGCACCTACGAGCAGTACTTC. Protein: CSARALQGGGVRTYEQYF.

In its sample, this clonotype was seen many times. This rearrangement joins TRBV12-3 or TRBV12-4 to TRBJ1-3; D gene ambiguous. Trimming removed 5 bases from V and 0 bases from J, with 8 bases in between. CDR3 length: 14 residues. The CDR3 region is CASSGVGSGNTIYF. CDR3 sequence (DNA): TGTGCCAGCAGTGGGGTGGGCTCTGGAAACACCATATATTTT.

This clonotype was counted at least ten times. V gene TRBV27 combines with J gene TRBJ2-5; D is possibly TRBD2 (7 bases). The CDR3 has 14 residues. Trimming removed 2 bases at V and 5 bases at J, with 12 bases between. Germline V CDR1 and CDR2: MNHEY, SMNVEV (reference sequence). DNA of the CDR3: TGTGCCAGCAGTTTAAGGGGGGGGAGGGAGACCCAGTACTTC. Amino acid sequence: CASSLRGGRETQYF.

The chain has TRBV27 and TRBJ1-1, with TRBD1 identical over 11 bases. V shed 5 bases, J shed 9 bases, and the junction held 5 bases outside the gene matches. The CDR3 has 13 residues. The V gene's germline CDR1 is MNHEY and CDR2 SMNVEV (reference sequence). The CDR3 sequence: CASSTDRGLQAFF. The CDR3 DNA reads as TGTGCCAGCAGTACGGACAGGGGGCTTCAAGCTTTCTTT.

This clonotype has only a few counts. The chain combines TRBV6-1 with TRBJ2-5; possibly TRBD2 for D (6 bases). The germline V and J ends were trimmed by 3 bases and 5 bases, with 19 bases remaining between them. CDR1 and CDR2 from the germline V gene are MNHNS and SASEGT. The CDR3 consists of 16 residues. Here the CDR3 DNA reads TGTGCCAGCAGTGACAAAAGCGGGCCGGGGCGGGAGACCCAGTACTTC. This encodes CASSDKSGPGRETQYF.

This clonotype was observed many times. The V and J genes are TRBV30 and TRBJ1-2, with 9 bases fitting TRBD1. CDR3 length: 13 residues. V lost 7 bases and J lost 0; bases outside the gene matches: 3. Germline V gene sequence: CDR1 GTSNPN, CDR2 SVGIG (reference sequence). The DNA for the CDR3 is TGTGCCTCCACAGGGGGCCCTAACTATGGCTACACCTTC. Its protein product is CASTGGPNYGYTF.

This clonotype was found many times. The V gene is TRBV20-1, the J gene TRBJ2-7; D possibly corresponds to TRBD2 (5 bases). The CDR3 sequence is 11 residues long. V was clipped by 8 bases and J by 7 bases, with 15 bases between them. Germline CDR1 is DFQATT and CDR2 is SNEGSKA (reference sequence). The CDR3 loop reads CSSTGGREQYF. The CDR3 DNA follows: TGCAGTTCGACCGGAGGACGAGAGCAGTACTTC.

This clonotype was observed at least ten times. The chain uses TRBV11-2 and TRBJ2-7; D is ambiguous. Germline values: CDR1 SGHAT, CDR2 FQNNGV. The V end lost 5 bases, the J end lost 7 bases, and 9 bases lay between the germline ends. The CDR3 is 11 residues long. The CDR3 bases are TGTGCCAGCAGCCCGCTCCGGGAGCAGTACTTC. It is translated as CASSPLREQYF.

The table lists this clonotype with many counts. DNA for the CDR3: TGCAGTGCTCCGAAGGGGCTCTCTGGAAACACCATATATTTT. This codes for CSAPKGLSGNTIYF. V gene TRBV20-1 combines with J gene TRBJ1-3; TRBD1 is a possible D gene (5 bases). The CDR3 loop spans 14 amino acids. Trimming shortened V by 5 bases and J by 0 bases, and 11 bases separated the two germline ends. Looked up from germline, CDR1 is DFQATT and CDR2 is SNEGSKA (reference sequence).

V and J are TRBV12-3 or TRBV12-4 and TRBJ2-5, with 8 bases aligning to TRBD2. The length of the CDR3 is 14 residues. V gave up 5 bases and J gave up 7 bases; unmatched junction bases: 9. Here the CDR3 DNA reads TGTGCCAGCAGTCCATCGGGACTAGGTCGGACCCAGTACTTC. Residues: CASSPSGLGRTQYF.

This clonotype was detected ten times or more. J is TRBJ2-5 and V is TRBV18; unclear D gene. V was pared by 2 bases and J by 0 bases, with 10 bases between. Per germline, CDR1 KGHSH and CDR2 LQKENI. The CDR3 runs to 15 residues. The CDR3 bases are TGTGCCAGCTCACCAGCGTTGGCAAACCAAGAGACCCAGTACTTC. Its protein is CASSPALANQETQYF.

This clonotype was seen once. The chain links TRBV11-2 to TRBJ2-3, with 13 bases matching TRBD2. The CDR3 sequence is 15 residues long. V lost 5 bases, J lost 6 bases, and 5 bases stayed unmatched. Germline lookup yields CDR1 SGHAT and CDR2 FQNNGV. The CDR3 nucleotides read TGTGCCAGCAGCCCGGGACTAGCGGGAATGGATACGCAGTATTTT. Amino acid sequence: CASSPGLAGMDTQYF.

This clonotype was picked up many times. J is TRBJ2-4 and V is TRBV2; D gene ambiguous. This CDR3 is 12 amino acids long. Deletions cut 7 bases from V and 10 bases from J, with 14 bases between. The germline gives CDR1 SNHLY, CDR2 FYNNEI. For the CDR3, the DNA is TGTGCCAGCAAGGATCGCCAGGCTATTCAGTACTTC. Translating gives CASKDRQAIQYF.

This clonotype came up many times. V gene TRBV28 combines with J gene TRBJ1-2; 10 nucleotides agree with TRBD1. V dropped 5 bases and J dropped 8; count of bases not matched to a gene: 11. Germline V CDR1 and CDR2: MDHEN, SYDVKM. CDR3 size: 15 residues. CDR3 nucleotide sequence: TGTGCCAGCAGTGAACCCGGGACAGGGGAGGGCGGCTACACCTTC. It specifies CASSEPGTGEGGYTF.

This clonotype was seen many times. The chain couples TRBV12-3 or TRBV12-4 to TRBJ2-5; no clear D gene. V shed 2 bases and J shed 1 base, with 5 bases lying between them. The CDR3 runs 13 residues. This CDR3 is CASSLKAQETQYF. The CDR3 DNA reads TGTGCCAGCAGTTTAAAAGCCCAAGAGACCCAGTACTTC.